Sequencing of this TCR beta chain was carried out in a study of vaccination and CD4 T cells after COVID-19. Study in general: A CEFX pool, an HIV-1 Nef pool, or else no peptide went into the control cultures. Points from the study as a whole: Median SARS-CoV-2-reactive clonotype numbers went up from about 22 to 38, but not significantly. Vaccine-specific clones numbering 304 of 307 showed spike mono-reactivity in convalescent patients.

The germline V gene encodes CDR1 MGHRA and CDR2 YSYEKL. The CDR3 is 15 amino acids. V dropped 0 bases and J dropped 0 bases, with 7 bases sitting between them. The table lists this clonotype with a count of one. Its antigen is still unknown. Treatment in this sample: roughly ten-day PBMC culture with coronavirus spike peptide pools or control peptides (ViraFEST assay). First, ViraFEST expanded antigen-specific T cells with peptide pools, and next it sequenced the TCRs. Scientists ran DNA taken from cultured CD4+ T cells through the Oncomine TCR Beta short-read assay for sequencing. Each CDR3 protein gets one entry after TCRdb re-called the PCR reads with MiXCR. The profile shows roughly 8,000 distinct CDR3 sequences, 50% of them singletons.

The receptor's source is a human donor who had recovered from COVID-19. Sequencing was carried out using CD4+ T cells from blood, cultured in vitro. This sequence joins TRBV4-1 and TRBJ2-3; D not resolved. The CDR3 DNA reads TGCGCCAGCAGCCAAGAAGTTAGGAGCACAGATACGCAGTATTTT. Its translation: CASSQEVRSTDTQYF.